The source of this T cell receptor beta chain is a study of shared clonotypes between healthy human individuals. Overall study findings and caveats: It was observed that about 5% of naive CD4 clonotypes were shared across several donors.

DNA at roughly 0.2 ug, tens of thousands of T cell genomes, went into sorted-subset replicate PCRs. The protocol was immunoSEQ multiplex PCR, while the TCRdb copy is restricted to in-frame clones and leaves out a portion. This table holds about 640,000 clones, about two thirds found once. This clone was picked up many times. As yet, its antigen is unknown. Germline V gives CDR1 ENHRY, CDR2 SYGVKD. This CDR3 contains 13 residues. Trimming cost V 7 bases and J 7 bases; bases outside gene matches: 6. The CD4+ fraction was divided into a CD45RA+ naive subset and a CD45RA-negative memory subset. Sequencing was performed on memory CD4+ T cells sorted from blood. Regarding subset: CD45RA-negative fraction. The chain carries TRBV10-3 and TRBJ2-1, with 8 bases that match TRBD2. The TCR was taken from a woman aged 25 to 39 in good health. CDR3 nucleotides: TGTGCCATCAAGCGGGAGTGGGAAAATGAGCAGTTCTTC. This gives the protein CAIKREWENEQFF.